The 5 T cell receptor beta chains below come from one sample, sequenced in a study of T cell responses to AZD1222 COVID-19 vaccine. Clones were sequenced by immunoSEQ multiplex PCR, and TCRdb holds only the in-frame ones, with some missing. Of 50,000 to 70,000 clones listed, approximately 85% are singletons. The source was peripheral blood, collected on day 0 of MenACWY control vaccination. The receptor source for this set is an adult in good health.

The chain has TRBV29-1 and TRBJ2-5; TRBD1 agrees at 9 bases. Germline CDR1 is SQVTM and CDR2 is ANQGSEA. The CDR3 consists of 15 residues. V was clipped by 1 base and J by 7 bases; unmatched bases: 10. CDR3: CSVEGKEQGAGTQYF. The CDR3 region has the DNA TGCAGCGTTGAAGGGAAGGAACAGGGGGCAGGGACCCAGTACTTC.

V is TRBV6-5 and J is TRBJ2-7, with 12 nucleotides matching TRBD2. CDR1 is MNHEY, CDR2 SVGAGI, per germline. V lost 4 bases, J lost 8 bases, and 3 bases stayed unmatched. CDR3 size: 13 residues. CDR3 nucleotides: TGTGCCAGCAGTTCCGGACTAGCGGGAAAGCAGTACTTC. As protein: CASSSGLAGKQYF.

V is TRBV25-1 and J is TRBJ1-6; D is uncertain. Trimming shortened V by 4 bases and J by 9 bases, and 13 bases separated the two germline ends. CDR3 length: 14 residues. Germline V gives CDR1 MGHDK, CDR2 SYGVNS. CDR3 protein: CASSATVGSSPLHF. In nucleotides, the CDR3 is TGTGCCAGCAGTGCCACGGTGGGTAGTTCACCCCTCCACTTT.

The chain uses TRBV30 and TRBJ1-5, with 8 nucleotides matching TRBD1. CDR1 is GTSNPN, CDR2 SVGIG, per germline (reference sequence). The CDR3 runs 16 residues. V lost 0 bases and J lost 4; bases outside the gene matches: 8. The CDR3 DNA sequence: TGTGCCTGGAGTGTACGAACAGGGGGAAATAATCAGCCCCAGCATTTT. This codes for CAWSVRTGGNNQPQHF.

This clone turned up a few times. This chain connects TRBV19 to TRBJ1-2; no clear D gene. CDR1 and CDR2 from the germline V gene are LNHDA and SQIVND (reference sequence). V lost 5 bases and J lost 3, with 13 bases in between. This CDR3 spans 14 amino acids. The CDR3 here is CASSSGRGHYGYTF. In nucleotides, the CDR3 is TGTGCCAGTAGTTCCGGCCGAGGGCACTATGGCTACACCTTC. The variable domain in full, with the rest retrieved from reference TRBV19 and TRBJ1-2, is DGGITQSPKYLFRKEGQNVTLSCEQNLNHDAMYWYRQDPGQGLRLIYYSQIVNDFQKGDIAEGYSVSREKKESFPLTVTSAQKNPTAFYLCASSSGRGHYGYTFGSGTRLTVV.